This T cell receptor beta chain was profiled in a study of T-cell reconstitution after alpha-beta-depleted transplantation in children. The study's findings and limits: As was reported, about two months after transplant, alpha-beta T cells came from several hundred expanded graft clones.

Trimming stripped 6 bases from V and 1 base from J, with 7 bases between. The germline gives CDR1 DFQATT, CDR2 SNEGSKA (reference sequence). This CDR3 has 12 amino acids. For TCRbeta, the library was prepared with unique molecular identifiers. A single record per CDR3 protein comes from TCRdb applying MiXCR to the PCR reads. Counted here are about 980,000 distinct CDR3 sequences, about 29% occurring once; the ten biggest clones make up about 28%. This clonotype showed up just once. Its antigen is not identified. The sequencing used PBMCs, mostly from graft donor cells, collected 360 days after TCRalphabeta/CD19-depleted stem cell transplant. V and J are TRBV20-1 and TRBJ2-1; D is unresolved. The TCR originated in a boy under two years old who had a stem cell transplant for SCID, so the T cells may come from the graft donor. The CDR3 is CSALLSYNEQFF. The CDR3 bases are TGCAGTGCGCTTCTTTCCTACAATGAGCAGTTCTTC.